This T cell receptor beta chain was observed in a study of identical twins. The study, taken as a whole, reports: Twins showed weaker excess sharing in their beta out-of-frame sequences. It was cross-sectional statistical analysis, not following the same donors, that the conclusions relied on. Sequences that were out-of-frame, alpha and twin-shared displayed an excess of low generation probability.

There were only healthy Caucasians among the donors. About this clonotype: What it recognizes is unknown.

TCRdb recomputed calls from the 5' RACE reads with MiXCR, one row per CDR3 protein. This sample has approximately 410,000 distinct CDR3 sequences, with less than 20% found just once. V lost 3 bases and J 9 bases, leaving 24 bases between the germline ends. CDR3 length equals 16 residues. Germline CDR1 and CDR2: MDHEN and SYDVKM. V usage is TRBV28 and J usage is TRBJ2-7, with D uncertain. Material: naive T cells sorted from blood. This sequence originates from a man aged 50 to 60 in good health. Here the CDR3 reads CASSFLLKVPVLVQYF. The CDR3 DNA follows: TGTGCCAGCAGTTTTCTGCTGAAAGTACCCGTGCTTGTGCAGTACTTC.